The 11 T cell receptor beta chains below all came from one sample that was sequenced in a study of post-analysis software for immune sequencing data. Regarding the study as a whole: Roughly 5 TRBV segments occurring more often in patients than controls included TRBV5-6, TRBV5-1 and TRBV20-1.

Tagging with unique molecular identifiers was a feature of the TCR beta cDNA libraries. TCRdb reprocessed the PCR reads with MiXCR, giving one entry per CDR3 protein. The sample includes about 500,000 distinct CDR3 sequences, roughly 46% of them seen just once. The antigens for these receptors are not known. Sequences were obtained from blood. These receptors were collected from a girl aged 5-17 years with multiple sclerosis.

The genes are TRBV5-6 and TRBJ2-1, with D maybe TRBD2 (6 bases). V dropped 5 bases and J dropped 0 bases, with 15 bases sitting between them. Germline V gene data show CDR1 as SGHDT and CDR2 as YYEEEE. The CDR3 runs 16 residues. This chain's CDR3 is CASSRDLSSSYNEQFF. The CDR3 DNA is TGTGCCAGCAGTCGGGACTTGTCGAGCTCCTACAATGAGCAGTTCTTC.

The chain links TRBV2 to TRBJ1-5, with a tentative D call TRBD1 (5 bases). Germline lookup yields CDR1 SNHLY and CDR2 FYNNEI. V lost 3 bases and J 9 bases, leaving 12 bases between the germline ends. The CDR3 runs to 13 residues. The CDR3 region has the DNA TGTGCCAGCAGTGACGGGGCCGTCTCGCCCCAGCATTTT. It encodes CASSDGAVSPQHF.

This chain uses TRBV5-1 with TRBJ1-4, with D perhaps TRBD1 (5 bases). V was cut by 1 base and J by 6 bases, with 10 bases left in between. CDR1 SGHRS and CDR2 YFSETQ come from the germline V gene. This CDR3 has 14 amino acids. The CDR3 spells CASSLQDTDEKLFF. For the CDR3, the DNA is TGCGCCAGCAGCTTGCAGGACACTGATGAAAAACTGTTTTTT.

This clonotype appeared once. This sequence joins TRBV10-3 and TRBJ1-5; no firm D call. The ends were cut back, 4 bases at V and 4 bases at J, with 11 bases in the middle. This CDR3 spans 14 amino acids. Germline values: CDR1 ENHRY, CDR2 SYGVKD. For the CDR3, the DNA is TGTGCCATCAGTGTGGAATTCGGGAATCAGCCCCAGCATTTT. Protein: CAISVEFGNQPQHF.

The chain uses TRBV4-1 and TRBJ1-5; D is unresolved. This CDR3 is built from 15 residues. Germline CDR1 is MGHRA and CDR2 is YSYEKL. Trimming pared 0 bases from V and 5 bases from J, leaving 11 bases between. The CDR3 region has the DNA TGCGCCAGCAGCCAAGATGGGCTGAGGGATCAGCCCCAGCATTTT. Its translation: CASSQDGLRDQPQHF.

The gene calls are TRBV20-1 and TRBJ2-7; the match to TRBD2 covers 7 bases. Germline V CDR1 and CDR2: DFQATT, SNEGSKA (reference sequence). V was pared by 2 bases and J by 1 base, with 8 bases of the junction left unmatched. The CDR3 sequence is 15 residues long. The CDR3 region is CSARWPSGLSYEQYF. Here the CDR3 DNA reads TGCAGTGCTAGATGGCCTAGCGGACTGTCCTACGAGCAGTACTTC.

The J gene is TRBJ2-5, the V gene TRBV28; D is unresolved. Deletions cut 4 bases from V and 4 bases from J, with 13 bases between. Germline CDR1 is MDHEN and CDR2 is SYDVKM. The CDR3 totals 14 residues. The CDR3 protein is CASSWASSRETQYF. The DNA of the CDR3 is TGTGCCAGCAGTTGGGCGTCTAGTCGAGAGACCCAGTACTTC.

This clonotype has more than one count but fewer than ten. The CDR3 DNA reads TGTGCCAGCAGTTACGACGGACAGGGAACTTTGCTGAACACTGAAGCTTTCTTT. Its protein product is CASSYDGQGTLLNTEAFF. The chain recombines TRBV6-5 with TRBJ1-1, with 8 bases aligning to TRBD1. V was pared by 2 bases and J by 0 bases, with 11 bases of the junction left unmatched. The CDR3 extends over 18 amino acids. Germline lookup yields CDR1 MNHEY and CDR2 SVGAGI.

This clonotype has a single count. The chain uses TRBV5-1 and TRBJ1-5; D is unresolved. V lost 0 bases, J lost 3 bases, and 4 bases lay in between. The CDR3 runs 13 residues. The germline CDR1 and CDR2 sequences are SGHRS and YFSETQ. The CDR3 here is CASSLDYNQPQHF. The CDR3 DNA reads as TGCGCCAGCAGCTTGGACTACAATCAGCCCCAGCATTTT.

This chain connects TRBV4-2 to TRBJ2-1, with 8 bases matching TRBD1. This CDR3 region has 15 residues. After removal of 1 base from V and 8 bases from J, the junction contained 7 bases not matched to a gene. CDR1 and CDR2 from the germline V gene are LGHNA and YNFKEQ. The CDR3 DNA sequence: TGTGCCAGCAGCCAAGTACAGGGGGAGGAGGATGAGCAGTTCTTC. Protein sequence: CASSQVQGEEDEQFF.

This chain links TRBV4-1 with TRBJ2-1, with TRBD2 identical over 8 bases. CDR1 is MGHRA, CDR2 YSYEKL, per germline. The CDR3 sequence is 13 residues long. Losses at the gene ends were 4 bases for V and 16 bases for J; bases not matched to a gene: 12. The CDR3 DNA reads TGCGCCAGCAGCCTAGGCATAGCGGGACGCTGCTTCTTC. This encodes CASSLGIAGRCFF.